The 27 T cell receptor beta chains presented below share a single source sample, sequenced in a study of identifying expanded T cells in peripheral blood (dated by TCRdb to about 2019). Libraries were made using the immunoSEQ multiplex PCR assay. TCRdb provides this immuneACCESS table in a form limited to in-frame rearrangements. Some clones are lacking; in checked studies, under half of them reflect an unresolved V gene, and why the rest are absent is not known. Within this sample are over 80,000 clones, with about 86% of them counted one time only. Of the sample, over 5% is held by the ten largest clones. The sequencing input was blood. The receptors originated from a person aged 18 to 70 in good health.

The chain joins TRBV9 to TRBJ2-7; no firm D call. The CDR3 length is 13 residues. CDR1 is SGDLS and CDR2 is YYNGEE in the germline V gene. The V end was cut by 4 bases, the J end by 7 bases, with 15 bases between. CDR3 protein: CASSPNLGWEQYF. Here the CDR3 DNA reads TGTGCCAGCAGCCCAAATCTCGGGTGGGAGCAGTACTTC.

This sequence joins TRBV6-6 and TRBJ1-2; D gene unclear. Trimming removed 2 bases from V and 10 bases from J, with 8 bases in between. The germline gives CDR1 MNHNY, CDR2 SVGAGI (reference sequence). The CDR3 covers 11 residues. The CDR3 nucleotides are TGTGCCAGCAGTTACGGCAGCTCCTACACCTTC. Amino acids: CASSYGSSYTF.

The chain has TRBV29-1 and TRBJ1-1; no clear D. This CDR3 is built from 13 residues. Germline CDR1 is SQVTM and CDR2 is ANQGSEA. Trimming took off 6 bases at V and 1 base at J, with 12 bases between the two ends. The CDR3 bases are TGCAGCGTCCGCGTCAGAGCGAACACTGAAGCTTTCTTT. Amino acid sequence: CSVRVRANTEAFF.

The chain carries TRBV5-8 and TRBJ2-3; no clear D. This CDR3 region has 13 residues. Deletions cut 9 bases from V and 0 bases from J, with 11 bases between. Germline CDR1 is SGHTS and CDR2 is YDEGEE. The CDR3 bases are TGTGCCACAAATATACGTAGCACAGATACGCAGTATTTT. Translating gives CATNIRSTDTQYF.

This rearrangement joins TRBV6-6 to TRBJ1-2; TRBD1 matches at 8 bases. V trimming: 2 bases; J trimming: 2 bases; junction bases outside the gene matches: 4. Germline CDR1 is MNHNY and CDR2 is SVGAGI (reference sequence). CDR3 length: 15 residues. CDR3 sequence (DNA): TGTGCCAGCAGTTACACCCGGACAGGGAACTATGGCTACACCTTC. Translating it yields CASSYTRTGNYGYTF.

The V call is TRBV4-3, the J call TRBJ1-2; weak D call: TRBD1 (5 bases). The germline V and J ends were trimmed by 5 bases and 0 bases, with 19 bases remaining between them. CDR3 length: 17 amino acids. Per the germline V gene, CDR1 is LGHNA and CDR2 is YSLEER. The CDR3 DNA reads as TGCGCCAGCAGCAGATACGGGACCACTACTTCTAACTATGGCTACACCTTC. Translation: CASSRYGTTTSNYGYTF.

The chain recombines TRBV27 with TRBJ1-4; D gene ambiguous. In germline, CDR1 is MNHEY, CDR2 SMNVEV (reference sequence). V lost 2 bases and J lost 1, with 8 bases in between. The CDR3 consists of 15 residues. CDR3 sequence (DNA): TGTGCCAGCAGTTTAGCTGGAGGAACTAATGAAAAACTGTTTTTT. This translates into CASSLAGGTNEKLFF.

The chain is built from TRBV6-5 and TRBJ1-4; 10 positions match TRBD1. Germline V gives CDR1 MNHEY, CDR2 SVGAGI. V shed 7 bases and J 4 bases; nucleotides not matched to a gene: 3. This CDR3 region has 14 residues. The CDR3 bases are TGTGCCAGCAAGACAGGGGGCAGTAATGAAAAACTGTTTTTT. It translates to CASKTGGSNEKLFF.

The chain's CDR3 is CASSRTDRGRYEQYF. The CDR3 DNA is TGTGCCAGCAGCAGGACGGACAGGGGGAGGTACGAGCAGTACTTC. The chain joins TRBV7-2 to TRBJ2-7, with 10 nucleotides matching TRBD1. The CDR3 is 15 amino acids. V lost 5 bases to trimming and J lost 4 bases; unmatched junction nucleotides: 8. Germline V CDR1 and CDR2: SGHTA, FQGNSA.

The J gene is TRBJ2-5, the V gene TRBV7-9, with D unresolved. The CDR3 loop spans 13 amino acids. Between the trimmed V and J ends, which lost 1 base and 5 bases, there was a span of 8 bases. The V gene's germline CDR1 is SEHNR and CDR2 FQNEAQ (reference sequence). The CDR3 DNA reads as TGTGCCAGCAGCTTAGACGGTTTGGAGACCCAGTACTTC. This sequence encodes CASSLDGLETQYF.

The chain uses TRBV5-5 and TRBJ2-2; D gene ambiguous. The CDR3 is 14 amino acids. Germline CDR1 is SGHKS and CDR2 is YYEKEE (reference sequence). Trimming removed 2 bases at V and 2 bases at J, with 7 bases between. The CDR3 DNA reads as TGTGCCAGCAGCTTTTATTACAACACCGGGGAGCTGTTTTTT. Translated, it gives CASSFYYNTGELFF.

This clone was seen once. J is TRBJ1-6 and V is TRBV11-2; D is perhaps TRBD1 (5 bases). The CDR3 has 16 residues. Germline loops: CDR1 SGHAT, CDR2 FQNNGV. Deletions cut 5 bases from V and 7 bases from J, with 18 bases between. CDR3 amino acids: CASSQRRAGNNSPLHF. In DNA form, the CDR3 reads TGTGCCAGCAGCCAGCGCAGGGCGGGGAACAATTCACCCCTCCACTTT.

This sequence joins TRBV19 and TRBJ1-1; D might be TRBD1 (5 bases). CDR3 length: 15 residues. V lost 7 bases and J lost 0, with 15 bases in between. Germline V gene lookup returns CDR1 LNHDA and CDR2 SQIVND (reference sequence). The CDR3 region is CASKEVSGMNTEAFF. CDR3 DNA: TGTGCCAGTAAAGAGGTTTCAGGGATGAACACTGAAGCTTTCTTT. Supplemented by reference TRBV19 and TRBJ1-1, the full variable domain reads DGGITQSPKYLFRKEGQNVTLSCEQNLNHDAMYWYRQDPGQGLRLIYYSQIVNDFQKGDIAEGYSVSREKKESFPLTVTSAQKNPTAFYLCASKEVSGMNTEAFFGQGTRLTVV.

The chain joins TRBV7-2 to TRBJ2-5; 7 positions match TRBD2. Germline CDR1 SGHTA, CDR2 FQGNSA. CDR3 length: 14 amino acids. V lost 3 bases to trimming and J lost 6 bases; unmatched junction nucleotides: 7. CDR3 DNA sequence: TGTGCCAGCAGCTTGACTAGCTCCCCACAGACCCAGTACTTC. Translated: CASSLTSSPQTQYF.

The chain couples TRBV7-9 to TRBJ1-2, with D hard to call. Trimming took off 1 base at V and 7 bases at J, with 10 bases between the two ends. Germline lookup yields CDR1 SEHNR and CDR2 FQNEAQ (reference sequence). The CDR3 is 13 residues long. For the CDR3, the DNA is TGTGCCAGCAGCTTAGAGAACCAGCGTGGCTACACCTTC. It translates to CASSLENQRGYTF.

The chain carries TRBV19 and TRBJ1-5, with D maybe TRBD1 (5 bases). This CDR3 contains 11 residues. Germline-derived CDR1 and CDR2 are LNHDA and SQIVND (reference sequence). The DNA for the CDR3 is TGTGCTGGGGGTTGGAATCAGCCCCAGCATTTT. Protein: CAGGWNQPQHF.

The rearrangement joins TRBV19 to TRBJ1-6; D gene unclear. V was trimmed by 3 bases and J by 10 bases, leaving 16 bases between them. The CDR3 contains 15 residues. Germline V gene sequence: CDR1 LNHDA, CDR2 SQIVND (reference sequence). The CDR3 region is CASSIGGMRASPLHF. DNA for the CDR3: TGTGCCAGTAGTATCGGAGGGATGAGGGCGTCACCCCTCCACTTT. The whole variable domain, filled in from reference TRBV19 and TRBJ1-6, reads DGGITQSPKYLFRKEGQNVTLSCEQNLNHDAMYWYRQDPGQGLRLIYYSQIVNDFQKGDIAEGYSVSREKKESFPLTVTSAQKNPTAFYLCASSIGGMRASPLHFGNGTRLTVT.

The V gene is TRBV19, the J gene TRBJ1-1; 7 bases match TRBD1. This CDR3 has 12 residues. CDR1 and CDR2 (germline): LNHDA, SQIVND (reference sequence). J lost 8 bases, V lost 8 bases, and 8 bases had no gene match. The CDR3 DNA sequence: TGTGCCAGTTGGGACAGAAGCAAGGAAGCTTTCTTT. It is translated as CASWDRSKEAFF.

The genes are TRBV27 and TRBJ2-7; weak D call: TRBD1 (6 bases). V shed 6 bases and J shed 3 bases, with 15 bases lying between them. The CDR3 length is 14 residues. Germline V CDR1 and CDR2: MNHEY, SMNVEV (reference sequence). The CDR3 reads CASRLQGGHYEQYF. For the CDR3, the DNA is TGTGCCAGCAGACTACAGGGTGGGCACTACGAGCAGTACTTC.

The CDR3, as DNA: TGTGCCAGCACCGACTCCGGGACAGGGGTCCAGCCCCAGCATTTT. Residues: CASTDSGTGVQPQHF. This chain joins TRBV6-6 and TRBJ1-5; TRBD1 matches at 10 bases. Germline CDR1 reads MNHNY; CDR2 reads SVGAGI (reference sequence). Losses at the gene ends were 7 bases for V and 7 bases for J; bases not matched to a gene: 10. CDR3 length: 15 residues.

The rearrangement joins TRBV27 to TRBJ1-2; 12 bases are shared with TRBD1. CDR3 size: 15 residues. Unmatched junction bases numbered 8, after V lost 5 bases and J lost 7 bases. The germline V gene has CDR1 MNHEY and CDR2 SMNVEV (reference sequence). The CDR3 loop is CASSPGTGGFGGYTF. CDR3 in DNA: TGTGCCAGCAGTCCCGGGACAGGGGGCTTCGGTGGCTACACCTTC.

The chain combines TRBV7-8 with TRBJ1-1; no reliable D call. V lost 2 bases, J lost 3 bases, and 10 bases lay in between. CDR1 SGHVS and CDR2 FQNEAQ come from the germline V gene. The CDR3 is 14 amino acids. Here the CDR3 reads CASSLNARDTEAFF. The CDR3 DNA reads TGTGCCAGCAGCTTAAACGCTAGGGACACTGAAGCTTTCTTT.

This clone was seen only a few times. The genes are TRBV30 and TRBJ1-4; TRBD1 might be the D (6 bases). Germline loops: CDR1 GTSNPN, CDR2 SVGIG (reference sequence). V was pared by 1 base and J by 9 bases, with 9 bases between. The CDR3 consists of 12 residues. The CDR3 spells CAWSGDTQKLFF. The CDR3 region has the DNA TGTGCCTGGAGTGGGGACACCCAAAAACTGTTTTTT.

The rearrangement joins TRBV9 to TRBJ1-1; D ambiguous. CDR3 length: 13 residues. Germline V gene data show CDR1 as SGDLS and CDR2 as YYNGEE. V lost 2 bases to trimming and J lost 1 base, with 6 bases between them. For the CDR3, the DNA is TGTGCCAGCAGCGTGATGGCGAACACTGAAGCTTTCTTT. Residues: CASSVMANTEAFF. Full variable domain (remainder filled in from reference TRBV9 and TRBJ1-1): DSGVTQTPKHLITATGQRVTLRCSPRSGDLSVYWYQQSLDQGLQFLIQYYNGEERAKGNILERFSAQQFPDLHSELNLSSLELGDSALYFCASSVMANTEAFFGQGTRLTVV.

This clone was observed a handful of times. The chain couples TRBV25-1 to TRBJ2-1, with 15 positions matching TRBD2. Losses at the gene ends were 4 bases for V and 8 bases for J; bases not matched to a gene: 3. Germline CDR1 and CDR2: MGHDK and SYGVNS. There are 15 residues in the CDR3. The CDR3 region is CASSAGLAGGHEQFF. The CDR3 region has the DNA TGTGCCAGCAGTGCCGGACTAGCGGGGGGGCATGAGCAGTTCTTC. Based on the CDR3 plus reference TRBV25-1 and TRBJ2-1, the full variable domain is EADIYQTPRYLVIGTGKKITLECSQTMGHDKMYWYQQDPGMELHLIHYSYGVNSTEKGDLSSESTVSRIRTEHFPLTLESARPSHTSQYLCASSAGLAGGHEQFFGPGTRLTVL.

The CDR3 reads CASYGGSYGYTF. CDR3 in DNA: TGTGCCAGCTACGGGGGATCCTATGGCTACACCTTC. The chain is built from TRBV11-2 and TRBJ1-2; possibly TRBD1 for D (5 bases). V lost 8 bases and J lost 4, with 11 bases in between. The CDR3 is 12 residues long. Germline CDR1 and CDR2: SGHAT and FQNNGV.

The chain uses TRBV12-2 and TRBJ2-2; the table's D call, TRBD2, has no DNA check behind it. TRBV12-2 is termed a pseudogene. The CDR3 contains 15 residues. The CDR3 is CATPLTPGFTGELFF. CDR3 DNA: TGTGCAACCCCCCTCACCCCCGGTTTTACCGGGGAGCTGTTTTTT.